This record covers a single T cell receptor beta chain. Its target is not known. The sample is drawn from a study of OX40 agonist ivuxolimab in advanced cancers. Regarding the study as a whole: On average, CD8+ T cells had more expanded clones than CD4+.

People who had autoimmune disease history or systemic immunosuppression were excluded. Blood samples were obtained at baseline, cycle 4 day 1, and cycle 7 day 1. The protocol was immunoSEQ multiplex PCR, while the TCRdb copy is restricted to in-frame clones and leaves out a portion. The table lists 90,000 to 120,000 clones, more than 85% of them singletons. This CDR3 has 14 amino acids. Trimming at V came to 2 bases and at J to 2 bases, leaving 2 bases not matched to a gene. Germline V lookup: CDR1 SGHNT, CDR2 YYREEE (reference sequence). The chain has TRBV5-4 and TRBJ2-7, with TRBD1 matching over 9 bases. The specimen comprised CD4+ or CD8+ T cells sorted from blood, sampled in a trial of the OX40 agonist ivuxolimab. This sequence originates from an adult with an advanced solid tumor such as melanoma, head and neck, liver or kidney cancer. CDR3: CASSFGTGPYEQYF. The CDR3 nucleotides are TGTGCCAGCAGCTTCGGGACAGGGCCCTACGAGCAGTACTTC.